Below, 25 T cell receptor beta chains from the same sample are listed, as sequenced in a study of blood T cell repertoires in COVID-19. Sequencing was performed with immunoSEQ multiplex PCR; in TCRdb, only in-frame clones are kept and a portion is missing. The sample shows about 430,000 clones, 70% to 90% of them seen only once. Sample: peripheral blood. The receptor set was obtained from a man aged 18 to 30 with COVID-19, enrolled during active disease.

The chain is built from TRBV29-1 and TRBJ2-7; 7 bases align to TRBD1. The germline V gene encodes CDR1 SQVTM and CDR2 ANQGSEA. The CDR3 loop spans 12 amino acids. The V gene end was trimmed by 4 bases and the J gene end by 3 bases; junction bases not matched to a gene: 3. The CDR3, as DNA: TGCAGCGTTGGGACAGGCCTCTACGAGCAGTACTTC. This gives the protein CSVGTGLYEQYF.

In this sample, this clone turned up a few times. V gene TRBV18 combines with J gene TRBJ1-1; no clear D gene. This CDR3 region has 13 residues. V lost 6 bases and J lost 0, with 8 bases in between. Germline V gene data show CDR1 as KGHSH and CDR2 as LQKENI. The CDR3 sequence: CASSSNLNTEAFF. The CDR3 DNA reads as TGTGCCAGCTCCAGTAACCTGAACACTGAAGCTTTCTTT.

The genes are TRBV2 and TRBJ2-1, with 9 bases identical to TRBD2. Looked up from germline, CDR1 is SNHLY and CDR2 is FYNNEI. This CDR3 region has 15 residues. Unmatched junction bases numbered 7, after V lost 3 bases and J lost 7 bases. The CDR3 here is CASSDVLAGVNEQFF. CDR3 in DNA: TGTGCCAGCAGTGATGTATTAGCGGGGGTGAATGAGCAGTTCTTC. Variable domain in full (rest from reference TRBV2 and TRBJ2-1): EPEVTQTPSHQVTQMGQEVILRCVPISNHLYFYWYRQILGQKVEFLVSFYNNEISEKSEIFDDQFSVERPDGSNFTLKIRSTKLEDSAMYFCASSDVLAGVNEQFFGPGTRLTVL.

Turning to this clone: The sample carries other DNA sequences with the same CDR3. The rearrangement uses TRBV6-5 and TRBJ2-3; a weak D match, TRBD2 (6 bases). V was pared by 5 bases and J by 3 bases, with 9 bases between. The CDR3 has 13 residues. The germline V gene encodes CDR1 MNHEY and CDR2 SVGAGI. The DNA of the CDR3 is TGTGCCAGCAGTAGCGGGTCTACAGATACGCAGTATTTT. This gives the protein CASSSGSTDTQYF.

Of note for this clone: Distinct nucleotide sequences in the sample also encode this CDR3. The chain has TRBV6-5 and TRBJ1-5; 8 bases are shared with TRBD1. CDR3 length equals 15 residues. From germline, CDR1 is MNHEY and CDR2 SVGAGI. V gave up 6 bases and J gave up 0 bases; unmatched junction bases: 4. The CDR3 loop is CASRRTGNSNQPQHF. The CDR3, as DNA: TGTGCCAGCAGGAGGACAGGGAATAGCAATCAGCCCCAGCATTTT.

The chain couples TRBV5-1 to TRBJ2-5, with 7 bases identical to TRBD1. CDR3 size: 14 residues. V was pared by 4 bases and J by 4 bases, with 7 bases of the junction left unmatched. From germline, CDR1 is SGHRS and CDR2 YFSETQ. The CDR3 DNA reads TGCGCCAGCAGCGCCCCACAGGGGACAGAGACCCAGTACTTC. As protein: CASSAPQGTETQYF.

The chain links TRBV30 to TRBJ1-5; 9 bases agree with TRBD1. This CDR3 comprises 14 residues. Trimming took 1 base from V and 7 from J; bases not matched to a gene: 5. Germline-derived CDR1 and CDR2 are GTSNPN and SVGIG (reference sequence). The CDR3 sequence: CAWSDRGPRQPQHF. CDR3 bases: TGTGCCTGGAGTGACAGGGGGCCTCGACAGCCCCAGCATTTT.

This clone has just a few counts. The chain combines TRBV25-1 with TRBJ1-6; D is uncertain. Deletions cut 2 bases from V and 3 bases from J, with 5 bases between. The CDR3 runs 14 residues. Germline CDR1 reads MGHDK; CDR2 reads SYGVNS. CDR3 DNA sequence: TGTGCCAGCAGTGAACGCGTCTATAATTCACCCCTCCACTTT. Amino acid sequence: CASSERVYNSPLHF.

The chain recombines TRBV6-1 with TRBJ2-7; 8 nucleotides align to TRBD1. This CDR3 is built from 16 residues. Germline trimming cut 1 base from V and 2 bases from J; bases unmatched to any gene: 7. The germline CDR1 and CDR2 sequences are MNHNS and SASEGT. The CDR3 spells CASSEGGQGAAYEQYF. The CDR3 DNA follows: TGTGCCAGCAGTGAAGGGGGCCAGGGGGCGGCCTACGAGCAGTACTTC.

The J gene is TRBJ2-3, the V gene TRBV27, with TRBD1 matching over 7 bases. The CDR3 loop spans 14 amino acids. Unmatched junction bases numbered 6, after V lost 8 bases and J lost 1 base. The germline V gene has CDR1 MNHEY and CDR2 SMNVEV (reference sequence). CDR3 amino acids: CASATGVRTDTQYF. The CDR3 region has the DNA TGTGCCAGCGCCACAGGGGTTCGCACAGATACGCAGTATTTT.

This chain links TRBV11-3 with TRBJ1-1, with 12 bases aligning to TRBD1. V was pared by 7 bases and J by 6 bases, with 9 bases of the junction left unmatched. Germline CDR1 and CDR2: SGHNT and YENEEA. The CDR3 runs 15 residues. CDR3 protein: CASTFLGQGASEAFF. The CDR3 region has the DNA TGTGCCAGCACCTTCTTGGGACAGGGGGCATCTGAAGCTTTCTTT.

This clone appeared a single time. The chain employs TRBV5-1 and TRBJ1-4, with D hard to call. CDR3 length equals 14 residues. Looked up from germline, CDR1 is SGHRS and CDR2 is YFSETQ. Trimming left V 2 bases short and J 0 bases short, with 5 bases between. In DNA, the CDR3 is TGCGCCAGCAGCTTTCATTCAACTAATGAAAAACTGTTTTTT. This translates into CASSFHSTNEKLFF.

The chain combines TRBV19 with TRBJ1-2; no clear D gene. Germline lookup yields CDR1 LNHDA and CDR2 SQIVND (reference sequence). The CDR3 consists of 13 residues. V was trimmed by 2 bases and J by 3 bases, leaving 7 bases between them. CDR3 DNA sequence: TGTGCCAGTAGTATATCCGGGTACTATGGCTACACCTTC. This codes for CASSISGYYGYTF.

The chain couples TRBV10-3 to TRBJ1-1; D is ambiguous. Germline CDR1 ENHRY, CDR2 SYGVKD. Trimming took off 6 bases at V and 6 bases at J, with 17 bases between the two ends. The CDR3 is 14 amino acids. As DNA, the CDR3 is TGTGCCATCAGGATCGATTCCGGGTTGTCTGAAGCTTTCTTT. Translating it yields CAIRIDSGLSEAFF.

The CDR3 region is CASSARKWDYTGELFF. The CDR3 nucleotides read TGTGCCAGCAGCGCCCGAAAGTGGGACTACACCGGGGAGCTGTTTTTT. The chain links TRBV11-3 to TRBJ2-2; D might be TRBD2 (6 bases). The ends were cut back, 5 bases at V and 3 bases at J, with 16 bases in the middle. Germline V gene data show CDR1 as SGHNT and CDR2 as YENEEA. This CDR3 contains 16 residues. The variable domain in full, completed from reference TRBV11-3 and TRBJ2-2, reads EAGVVQSPRYKIIEKKQPVAFWCNPISGHNTLYWYLQNLGQGPELLIRYENEEAVDDSQLPKDRFSAERLKGVDSTLKIQPAELGDSAVYLCASSARKWDYTGELFFGEGSRLTVL.

This chain uses TRBV7-9 with TRBJ2-1; 10 positions agree with TRBD2. There are 16 residues in the CDR3. Per germline, CDR1 SEHNR and CDR2 FQNEAQ (reference sequence). V lost 1 base to trimming and J lost 8 bases; unmatched junction nucleotides: 8. CDR3 coding DNA: TGTGCCAGCAGCTTAGTACTAGCGGGGACGTTCGATGAGCAGTTCTTC. Amino acid sequence: CASSLVLAGTFDEQFF.

This clone appeared a single time. The chain links TRBV2 to TRBJ1-2; 8 nucleotides line up with TRBD1. The CDR3 contains 12 residues. J gave up 6 bases and V 6 bases, and 3 bases lay outside the gene matches. The germline gives CDR1 SNHLY, CDR2 FYNNEI. In DNA form, the CDR3 reads TGTGCCAGCAGGGAGGACAGGGATGGCTACACCTTC. Translation: CASREDRDGYTF.

The rearrangement links TRBV6-5 to TRBJ2-5; D possibly corresponds to TRBD1 (5 bases). This CDR3 spans 14 amino acids. Germline-derived CDR1 and CDR2 are MNHEY and SVGAGI. V lost 6 bases and J 5 bases, leaving 16 bases between the germline ends. This CDR3 is CASSLTAGLETQYF. The CDR3 region has the DNA TGTGCCAGCAGCCTTACGGCAGGGTTGGAGACCCAGTACTTC.

V gene TRBV28 combines with J gene TRBJ2-1, with 10 bases identical to TRBD1. The CDR3 has 15 residues. Germline assignment: CDR1 MDHEN and CDR2 SYDVKM. Losses at the gene ends were 7 bases for V and 6 bases for J; bases not matched to a gene: 9. The CDR3: CASKKRDRGGNEQFF. For the CDR3, the DNA is TGTGCCAGCAAAAAGAGGGACAGGGGAGGCAATGAGCAGTTCTTC.

V gene TRBV12-1 combines with J gene TRBJ2-2; TRBD2 was called by the table and not checked on the DNA. TRBV12-1 is a recognized pseudogene. This CDR3 region has 15 residues. The CDR3 sequence is CASSSWGLSVGELFF. The CDR3 region has the DNA TGTGCCAGCAGCTCCTGGGGACTATCCGTCGGGGAGCTGTTTTTT.

The chain links TRBV27 to TRBJ2-7; 12 positions match TRBD1. Germline V CDR1 and CDR2: MNHEY, SMNVEV (reference sequence). With V trimmed by 2 bases and J by 3 bases, 2 bases remained unmatched. This CDR3 spans 15 amino acids. The CDR3, as DNA: TGTGCCAGCAGTTTAGGGACAGGGGGCATCTACGAGCAGTACTTC. It codes for CASSLGTGGIYEQYF.

This sequence joins TRBV3-1 (or the pseudogene TRBV3-2) and TRBJ1-2; 7 nucleotides agree with TRBD1. The CDR3 consists of 15 residues. The V and J ends lost 5 bases and 2 bases, in that order; junction bases with no gene match: 8. CDR1 LGHDT and CDR2 YNNKEL come from the germline V gene (reference sequence). The CDR3 protein is CASSAQGSRNYGYTF. As DNA, the CDR3 is TGTGCCAGCAGCGCACAGGGGAGTAGGAACTATGGCTACACCTTC.

The chain joins TRBV19 to TRBJ2-1, with D unclear. Trimming removed 5 bases from V and 0 bases from J, with 14 bases in between. Germline CDR1 and CDR2: LNHDA and SQIVND (reference sequence). The length of the CDR3 is 16 residues. CDR3 DNA: TGTGCCAGTAGTTCTATGAACTCGAGCTCCTACAATGAGCAGTTCTTC. It encodes CASSSMNSSSYNEQFF. Variable domain in full (rest from reference TRBV19 and TRBJ2-1): DGGITQSPKYLFRKEGQNVTLSCEQNLNHDAMYWYRQDPGQGLRLIYYSQIVNDFQKGDIAEGYSVSREKKESFPLTVTSAQKNPTAFYLCASSSMNSSSYNEQFFGPGTRLTVL.

The chain links TRBV6-5 to TRBJ1-1; D not resolved. Trimming removed 7 bases at V and 4 bases at J, with 19 bases between. The CDR3 has 15 amino acids. CDR1 is MNHEY, CDR2 SVGAGI, per germline. CDR3: CASTIAGGPSTEAFF. CDR3 coding DNA: TGTGCCAGCACAATAGCGGGAGGGCCTTCCACTGAAGCTTTCTTT.

The chain uses TRBV9 and TRBJ2-2; D is perhaps TRBD1 (5 bases). Trimming pared 2 bases from V and 1 base from J, leaving 6 bases between. Germline lookup yields CDR1 SGDLS and CDR2 YYNGEE. This CDR3 spans 14 amino acids. CDR3 sequence: CASSVQGNTGELFF. CDR3 DNA: TGTGCCAGCAGCGTTCAGGGGAACACCGGGGAGCTGTTTTTT.